What follows is one T cell receptor (beta chain) and its context. Antigen: not known. This specimen belongs to a study of T cell responses to AZD1222 COVID-19 vaccine. Overall study results and limits: Donors were largely white British and mainly female; clonal diversity was possibly underestimated.

Germline CDR1 and CDR2: KGHDR and SFDVKD. The CDR3 spans 13 residues. V lost 10 bases and J lost 3; bases outside the gene matches: 5. Pooled together were second doses at about 4 or about 12 weeks. Generated by immunoSEQ multiplex PCR, the TCRdb table keeps only in-frame clones and is missing some. The sample carries 57,000 or so clones, 65% to 85% recorded once. The source of this sequence is an adult who received the AZD1222 COVID-19 vaccine. The specimen comprised peripheral blood, sampled 28 days after the second AZD1222 dose. This chain joins TRBV24-1 and TRBJ2-3, with 8 bases lining up with TRBD1. CDR3 protein: CATGQAKTDTQYF. The CDR3 region has the DNA TGTGCCACGGGACAGGCGAAGACAGATACGCAGTATTTT.